A single sample is the source of the 30 T cell receptor beta chains below, sequenced in a study of blood T cell repertoires in COVID-19. TCRdb's table, derived via immunoSEQ multiplex PCR, lists solely in-frame clones and lacks some. The table lists tens of thousands of clones, 75% to 90% of them singletons. What was sequenced was peripheral blood. The origin of the receptors is a human donor in a cohort sampled during active COVID-19.

This sequence joins TRBV2 and TRBJ1-4; 10 positions match TRBD1. The CDR3 contains 15 residues. Germline V gene sequence: CDR1 SNHLY, CDR2 FYNNEI. V lost 4 bases, J lost 13 bases, and 12 bases stayed unmatched. The CDR3 region is CASSGSTGGYKGLFF. CDR3 DNA sequence: TGTGCCAGCAGTGGGTCGACAGGGGGCTATAAGGGACTGTTTTTT.

The chain has TRBV4-1 and TRBJ1-2, with D possibly TRBD1 on 6 matching bases. The CDR3 length is 15 residues. CDR1 and CDR2 (germline): MGHRA, YSYEKL. V was pared by 0 bases and J by 5 bases, with 13 bases between. This CDR3 is CASSQDNGRGYGYTF. The CDR3 nucleotides read TGCGCCAGCAGCCAAGATAATGGCAGGGGTTATGGCTACACCTTC.

The chain links TRBV10-1 to TRBJ2-1; maybe TRBD2 (5 bases). CDR3 length: 14 residues. The germline V gene encodes CDR1 WNHNN and CDR2 SYGVQD (reference sequence). V gave up 2 bases and J gave up 7 bases, with 12 bases separating them. In DNA form, the CDR3 reads TGCGCCAGCAGTGAGGCCTTCACGGGAAATGAGCAGTTCTTC. Encoded protein: CASSEAFTGNEQFF.

The chain is built from TRBV5-1 and TRBJ1-1; D gene uncertain. The CDR3 runs 15 residues. Germline V gene data show CDR1 as SGHRS and CDR2 as YFSETQ. Trimming shortened V by 5 bases and J by 7 bases, and 21 bases separated the two germline ends. The CDR3: CASSLPNRVTGEAFF. The CDR3 bases are TGCGCCAGCAGTCTCCCCAACCGCGTAACGGGTGAAGCTTTCTTT.

V is TRBV11-3 and J is TRBJ1-5; D uncertain. This CDR3 is built from 14 residues. The germline CDR1 and CDR2 sequences are SGHNT and YENEEA. Trimming stripped 5 bases from V and 2 bases from J, with 10 bases between. In DNA form, the CDR3 reads TGTGCCAGCAGCCCCGGCGCGGGCAATCAGCCCCAGCATTTT. It specifies CASSPGAGNQPQHF.

The chain joins TRBV6-6 to TRBJ1-1; 9 bases align to TRBD1. CDR3 size: 15 residues. Germline CDR1 reads MNHNY; CDR2 reads SVGAGI (reference sequence). With V trimmed by 4 bases and J by 5 bases, 8 bases remained unmatched. CDR3 residues: CASSSLDRGGTEAFF. The DNA for the CDR3 is TGTGCCAGCAGTTCCCTGGACAGGGGAGGAACTGAAGCTTTCTTT.

This chain uses TRBV19 with TRBJ2-1; D not certain. V was shortened by 2 bases and J by 2 bases, with 10 bases between the two germline ends. Germline CDR1 LNHDA, CDR2 SQIVND (reference sequence). CDR3 size: 15 residues. CDR3 DNA sequence: TGTGCCAGTAGTATAATGGCGGAACCCTACAATGAGCAGTTCTTC. Translation gives CASSIMAEPYNEQFF.

The rearrangement links TRBV11-3 to TRBJ2-1; 13 nucleotides line up with TRBD2. Germline CDR1 reads SGHNT; CDR2 reads YENEEA. The CDR3 sequence is 16 residues long. V lost 4 bases, J lost 7 bases, and 7 bases stayed unmatched. In DNA form, the CDR3 reads TGTGCCAGCAGCTCGCTACCGGGACTAGCGGGGAATGAGCAGTTCTTC. This translates into CASSSLPGLAGNEQFF.

The rearrangement uses TRBV28 and TRBJ1-2, with no clear D. The CDR3 is 14 residues long. Germline V gene lookup returns CDR1 MDHEN and CDR2 SYDVKM. Deletions cut 10 bases from V and 2 bases from J, with 17 bases between. The CDR3 is CATVVLDGNYGYTF. The CDR3 nucleotides read TGTGCCACCGTCGTCCTCGACGGGAACTATGGCTACACCTTC.

This sequence joins TRBV2 and TRBJ2-5; 10 bases match TRBD1. CDR1 and CDR2 from the germline V gene are SNHLY and FYNNEI. V shed 5 bases and J 3 bases; nucleotides not matched to a gene: 6. CDR3 size: 15 residues. CDR3 nucleotide sequence: TGTGCCAGCAGTTCCCCGGACAGGGGGAAAGAGACCCAGTACTTC. This encodes CASSSPDRGKETQYF.

The chain carries TRBV15 and TRBJ1-2; D is possibly TRBD1 (5 bases). Trimming left V 1 base short and J 4 bases short, with 16 bases between. This CDR3 region has 16 residues. CDR1 and CDR2 from the germline V gene are LNHNV and YYDKDF (reference sequence). DNA for the CDR3: TGTGCCACCAGCAGAGGGTCTGGCCAGGGATTCTATGGCTACACCTTC. As protein: CATSRGSGQGFYGYTF.

This sequence joins TRBV18 and TRBJ2-3; 8 bases match TRBD1. Germline V gene data show CDR1 as KGHSH and CDR2 as LQKENI. With V trimmed by 8 bases and J by 6 bases, 10 bases remained unmatched. This CDR3 region has 14 residues. In nucleotides, the CDR3 is TGTGCCAGCGCGCCCGGACAGGGCCGGGATACGCAGTATTTT. Its translation: CASAPGQGRDTQYF.

The chain employs TRBV7-8 and TRBJ2-7; D perhaps matches TRBD2 (6 bases). CDR1 and CDR2 from the germline V gene are SGHVS and FQNEAQ. The CDR3 contains 11 residues. V lost 3 bases to trimming and J lost 9 bases, with 9 bases between them. Here the CDR3 reads CASSLGGAQYF. Here the CDR3 DNA reads TGTGCCAGCAGCTTGGGGGGTGCGCAGTACTTC.

The gene calls are TRBV18 and TRBJ2-5, with 9 nucleotides matching TRBD1. There are 15 residues in the CDR3. Losses at the gene ends were 2 bases for V and 3 bases for J; bases not matched to a gene: 4. The germline gives CDR1 KGHSH, CDR2 LQKENI. CDR3 amino acids: CASSPSWTGEETQYF. DNA of the CDR3: TGTGCCAGCTCACCATCGTGGACAGGGGAAGAGACCCAGTACTTC.

This clone was seen only once. The chain joins TRBV7-9 to TRBJ2-1, with D possibly being TRBD2 (5 bases). Per germline, CDR1 SEHNR and CDR2 FQNEAQ (reference sequence). The germline V and J ends were trimmed by 2 bases and 2 bases, with 10 bases remaining between them. This CDR3 spans 15 amino acids. CDR3 residues: CASSLMGVTYNEQFF. CDR3 DNA sequence: TGTGCCAGCAGCTTAATGGGAGTTACCTACAATGAGCAGTTCTTC. Looking up the rest from reference TRBV7-9 and TRBJ2-1 gives the full variable domain: DTGVSQNPRHKITKRGQNVTFRCDPISEHNRLYWYRQTLGQGPEFLTYFQNEAQLEKSRLLSDRFSAERPKGSFSTLEIQRTEQGDSAMYLCASSLMGVTYNEQFFGPGTRLTVL.

This chain links TRBV6-2 or TRBV6-3 with TRBJ2-1; 10 nucleotides line up with TRBD2. Germline V gene lookup returns CDR1 MNHEY and CDR2 SVGEGT. The CDR3 contains 16 residues. J gave up 6 bases and V 2 bases, and 7 bases lay outside the gene matches. In nucleotides, the CDR3 is TGTGCCAGCAGTTACCCGCCTAGCGGGGGAGTCAATGAGCAGTTCTTC. This sequence encodes CASSYPPSGGVNEQFF.

J is TRBJ2-1 and V is TRBV10-3, with a weak D call TRBD1 (6 bases). Deletions cut 0 bases from V and 3 bases from J, with 15 bases between. Germline V lookup: CDR1 ENHRY, CDR2 SYGVKD. There are 17 residues in the CDR3. The CDR3 spells CAISESGRGKLYNEQFF. CDR3 coding DNA: TGTGCCATCAGTGAGTCGGGCAGGGGAAAGCTCTACAATGAGCAGTTCTTC.

The V and J genes are TRBV3-1 (or the pseudogene TRBV3-2) and TRBJ2-3, with D possibly TRBD2 on 6 matching bases. This CDR3 contains 17 residues. Looked up from germline, CDR1 is LGHDT and CDR2 is YNNKEL (reference sequence). V was trimmed by 4 bases and J by 2 bases, leaving 19 bases between them. The CDR3 protein is CASSRGPRGTPTDTQYF. For the CDR3, the DNA is TGTGCCAGCAGCCGAGGGCCGCGCGGGACCCCCACAGATACGCAGTATTTT.

V is TRBV29-1 and J is TRBJ2-7; the match to TRBD1 covers 10 bases. Trimming cost V 6 bases and J 3 bases; bases outside gene matches: 23. Germline values: CDR1 SQVTM, CDR2 ANQGSEA. The length of the CDR3 is 19 residues. The CDR3 DNA reads TGCAGCGTCGCATATTTTCCGGGACAGGGGAACGTATATCTCTACGAGCAGTACTTC. It specifies CSVAYFPGQGNVYLYEQYF.

The chain has TRBV2 and TRBJ1-1; D is unresolved. The CDR3 spans 11 residues. Germline CDR1 is SNHLY and CDR2 is FYNNEI. With 6 bases removed from V and 11 bases from J, the gap between germline ends came to 13 bases. CDR3 amino acids: CASSGRVGAFF. CDR3 bases: TGTGCCAGCAGCGGGCGGGTGGGCGCTTTCTTT. The whole variable domain, remainder taken from reference TRBV2 and TRBJ1-1, is EPEVTQTPSHQVTQMGQEVILRCVPISNHLYFYWYRQILGQKVEFLVSFYNNEISEKSEIFDDQFSVERPDGSNFTLKIRSTKLEDSAMYFCASSGRVGAFFGQGTRLTVV.

This clone appeared a single time. The chain carries TRBV6-2 or TRBV6-3 and TRBJ1-1; the D gene is possibly TRBD1 (6 bases). The CDR3 is 15 amino acids. V was clipped by 5 bases and J by 1 base, with 14 bases between them. Germline assignment: CDR1 MNHEY and CDR2 SVGEGT. CDR3 sequence: CASSNLQGSNTEAFF. In DNA form, the CDR3 reads TGTGCCAGCAGTAACCTACAGGGATCGAACACTGAAGCTTTCTTT.

The V and J genes are TRBV7-2 and TRBJ1-6, with a tentative D call TRBD1 (5 bases). Germline CDR1 is SGHTA and CDR2 is FQGNSA. The CDR3 loop spans 15 amino acids. V was pared by 2 bases and J by 8 bases, with 13 bases between. The CDR3, as DNA: TGTGCCAGCAGCTTAAGGGACTTGGAGGATTCACCCCTCCACTTT. Its translation is CASSLRDLEDSPLHF.

This chain uses TRBV9 with TRBJ2-1, with D perhaps matching TRBD2 (5 bases). V shed 0 bases and J shed 3 bases, with 10 bases lying between them. This CDR3 has 15 residues. Germline V gene sequence: CDR1 SGDLS, CDR2 YYNGEE. The CDR3 nucleotides read TGTGCCAGCAGCGTAGGGCTAGCCGGCTACAATGAGCAGTTCTTC. Protein product: CASSVGLAGYNEQFF.

J is TRBJ2-3 and V is TRBV2, with 12 bases matching TRBD2. This CDR3 has 16 residues. Germline V gene data show CDR1 as SNHLY and CDR2 as FYNNEI. V shed 8 bases, J shed 1 base, and the junction held 7 bases outside the gene matches. The CDR3, as DNA: TGTGCCAGCGTCAAACTAGCGGGAGGCCGCACAGATACGCAGTATTTT. Encoded protein: CASVKLAGGRTDTQYF.

This clone showed up just a few times. The chain joins TRBV5-1 to TRBJ1-4; tentatively, D is TRBD1 (5 bases). The CDR3 runs to 16 residues. Trimming stripped 1 base from V and 1 base from J, with 11 bases between. Germline values: CDR1 SGHRS, CDR2 YFSETQ. For the CDR3, the DNA is TGCGCCAGCAGCTTGAACGGAGGGGTAACTAATGAAAAACTGTTTTTT. Translation gives CASSLNGGVTNEKLFF.

V and J are TRBV12-3 or TRBV12-4 and TRBJ2-1; maybe TRBD1 (5 bases). V was pared by 3 bases and J by 15 bases, with 12 bases between. The CDR3 length is 11 residues. CDR3 nucleotides: TGTGCCAGCAGTTTGGCAGGGTGGCCGTTCTTC. This encodes CASSLAGWPFF.

The chain is built from TRBV7-3 and TRBJ1-1; D is perhaps TRBD1 (6 bases). Germline CDR1 reads SGHTA; CDR2 reads FQGTGA. V lost 5 bases to trimming and J lost 8 bases, with 9 bases between them. CDR3 length: 11 amino acids. The CDR3 DNA reads as TGTGCCAGCAGCCGTGGACAGGAAGCTTTCTTT. Translation: CASSRGQEAFF.

The V call is TRBV5-1, the J call TRBJ1-2; TRBD1 aligns across 9 bases. V dropped 4 bases and J dropped 7; count of bases not matched to a gene: 5. The CDR3 covers 13 residues. Looked up from germline, CDR1 is SGHRS and CDR2 is YFSETQ. CDR3 sequence reads: CASSPGTGSGYTF. In DNA form, the CDR3 reads TGCGCCAGCAGCCCCGGGACAGGGAGTGGCTACACCTTC.

The chain is built from TRBV5-5 and TRBJ2-3, with D perhaps matching TRBD1 (5 bases). With 0 bases removed from V and 0 bases from J, the gap between germline ends came to 8 bases. The CDR3 consists of 15 residues. Germline V gene sequence: CDR1 SGHKS, CDR2 YYEKEE (reference sequence). The CDR3 protein is CASSLEGPSTDTQYF. The CDR3 DNA sequence: TGTGCCAGCAGCTTGGAGGGGCCTAGCACAGATACGCAGTATTTT. The full variable domain, its missing parts supplied by reference TRBV5-5 and TRBJ2-3, is DAGVTQSPTHLIKTRGQQVTLRCSPISGHKSVSWYQQVLGQGPQFIFQYYEKEERGRGNFPDRFSARQFPNYSSELNVNALLLGDSALYLCASSLEGPSTDTQYFGPGTRLTVL.

The genes are TRBV19 and TRBJ2-3, with TRBD2 matching 11 bases. The CDR3 has 16 residues. The trim removed 4 bases at V and 4 bases at J, leaving 7 bases unmatched. In germline, CDR1 is LNHDA, CDR2 SQIVND (reference sequence). The chain's CDR3 is CASSKRLAGSPDTQYF. CDR3 sequence (DNA): TGTGCCAGTAGTAAACGACTAGCGGGAAGTCCAGATACGCAGTATTTT.